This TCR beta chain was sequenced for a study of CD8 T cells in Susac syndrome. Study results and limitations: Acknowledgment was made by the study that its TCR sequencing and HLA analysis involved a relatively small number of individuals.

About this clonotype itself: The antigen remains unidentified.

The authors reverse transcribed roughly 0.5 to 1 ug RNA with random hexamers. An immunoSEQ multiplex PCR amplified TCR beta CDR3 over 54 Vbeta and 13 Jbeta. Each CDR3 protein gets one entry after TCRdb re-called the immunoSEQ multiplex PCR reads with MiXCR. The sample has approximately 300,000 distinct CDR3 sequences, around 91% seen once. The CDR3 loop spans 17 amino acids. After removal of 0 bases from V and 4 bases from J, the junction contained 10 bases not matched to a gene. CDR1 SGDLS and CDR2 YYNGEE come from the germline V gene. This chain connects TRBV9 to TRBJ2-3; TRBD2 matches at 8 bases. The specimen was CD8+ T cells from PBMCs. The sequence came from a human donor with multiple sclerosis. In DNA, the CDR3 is TGTGCCAGCAGCGTAGCCTGGGGGCGGGAGGCGGCAGATACGCAGTATTTT. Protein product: CASSVAWGREAADTQYF.